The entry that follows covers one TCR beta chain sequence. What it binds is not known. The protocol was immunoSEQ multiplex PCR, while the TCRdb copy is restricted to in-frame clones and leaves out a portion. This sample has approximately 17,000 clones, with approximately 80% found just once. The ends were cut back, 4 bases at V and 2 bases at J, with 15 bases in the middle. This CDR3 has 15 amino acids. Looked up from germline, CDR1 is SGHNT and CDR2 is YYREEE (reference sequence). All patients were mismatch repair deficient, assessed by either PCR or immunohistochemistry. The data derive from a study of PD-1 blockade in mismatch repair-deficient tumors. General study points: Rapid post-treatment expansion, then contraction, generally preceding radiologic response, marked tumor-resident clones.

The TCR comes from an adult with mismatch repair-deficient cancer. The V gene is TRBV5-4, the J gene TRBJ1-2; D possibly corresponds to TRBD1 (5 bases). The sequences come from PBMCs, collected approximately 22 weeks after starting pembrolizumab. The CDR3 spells CASSPQAGINYGYTF. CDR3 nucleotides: TGTGCCAGCAGCCCCCAGGCAGGGATCAACTATGGCTACACCTTC.